These 12 T cell receptor beta chains were all obtained from the same sample, sequenced in a study of Ad26.COV2.S vaccination and SARS-CoV-2 variants. Assay: immunoSEQ multiplex PCR; the TCRdb copy retains only in-frame clones and omits some. Of roughly 700,000 clones detected, roughly 90% appear once; the ten largest clones hold approximately 1.5%. Treatment meaning: roughly 20 received Ad26.COV2.S at low or high dose, single or two shots; 5 received placebo; per-sample allocation not given. Sampling was performed 63 days after the first vaccine or placebo injection. This specimen consisted of peripheral blood, obtained in a trial of Ad26.COV2.S vaccine versus placebo. All receptors derive from a person between 18 and 59 years old who received the Ad26.COV2.S COVID-19 vaccine or a placebo.

The V and J genes are TRBV29-1 and TRBJ2-3, with a tentative D call TRBD1 (6 bases). CDR1 is SQVTM, CDR2 ANQGSEA, per germline. V lost 4 bases, J lost 0 bases, and 11 bases lay in between. The CDR3 consists of 14 residues. The CDR3 loop is CSVVGDTSTDTQYF. The CDR3 nucleotides read TGCAGCGTTGTGGGGGACACGAGCACAGATACGCAGTATTTT.

The chain links TRBV7-2 to TRBJ2-3; perhaps TRBD2 as D (6 bases). The CDR3 runs to 16 residues. The germline V and J ends were trimmed by 5 bases and 4 bases, with 19 bases remaining between them. CDR1 is SGHTA, CDR2 FQGNSA, per germline. The CDR3 DNA sequence: TGTGCCAGCAGCCAAGAAGCGGGTCCACCTGCAGATACGCAGTATTTT. Protein: CASSQEAGPPADTQYF.

V usage is TRBV6-5 and J usage is TRBJ2-7; D not certain. With 1 base removed from V and 4 bases from J, the gap between germline ends came to 14 bases. This CDR3 has 15 amino acids. CDR1 is MNHEY and CDR2 is SVGAGI in the germline V gene. This chain's CDR3 is CASSYFSVGKYEQYF. DNA of the CDR3: TGTGCCAGCAGTTACTTCTCCGTGGGGAAGTACGAGCAGTACTTC.

This chain links TRBV5-1 with TRBJ2-1; 7 nucleotides line up with TRBD2. This CDR3 spans 14 amino acids. Germline V lookup: CDR1 SGHRS, CDR2 YFSETQ. V lost 5 bases to trimming and J lost 2 bases; unmatched junction nucleotides: 4. CDR3 in DNA: TGCGCCAGCAGACCGGGACTAACCTACAATGAGCAGTTCTTC. Translation: CASRPGLTYNEQFF. The full variable domain, in which reference TRBV5-1 and TRBJ2-1 provide the parts outside the CDR3, is KAGVTQTPRYLIKTRGQQVTLSCSPISGHRSVSWYQQTPGQGLQFLFEYFSETQRNKGNFPGRFSGRQFSNSRSEMNVSTLELGDSALYLCASRPGLTYNEQFFGPGTRLTVL.

The genes are TRBV30 and TRBJ1-3; no definite D call. V dropped 3 bases and J dropped 0 bases, with 6 bases sitting between them. Looked up from germline, CDR1 is GTSNPN and CDR2 is SVGIG (reference sequence). The CDR3 runs 13 residues. This CDR3 reads CAWSVDSGNTIYF. DNA for the CDR3: TGTGCCTGGAGCGTGGACTCTGGAAACACCATATATTTT.

The rearrangement uses TRBV18 and TRBJ2-4, with D uncertain. Deletions cut 3 bases from V and 5 bases from J, with 8 bases between. The germline CDR1 and CDR2 sequences are KGHSH and LQKENI. This CDR3 region has 13 residues. The CDR3: CASSPTGENIQYF. For the CDR3, the DNA is TGTGCCAGCTCACCCACGGGTGAAAACATTCAGTACTTC.

The gene calls are TRBV27 and TRBJ1-3, with a possible D match to TRBD1 (6 bases). Trimming left V 3 bases short and J 2 bases short, with 11 bases between. Germline V gives CDR1 MNHEY, CDR2 SMNVEV (reference sequence). The CDR3 length is 15 residues. CDR3 residues: CASSFKEGAGNTIYF. DNA of the CDR3: TGTGCCAGCAGTTTCAAGGAGGGGGCTGGAAACACCATATATTTT.

A remark on this clone: The sample has other DNA sequences that encode this CDR3 too. This chain's CDR3 is CASSLGNQPQHF. CDR3 nucleotide sequence: TGTGCCAGCAGCTTGGGCAATCAGCCCCAGCATTTT. The V and J genes are TRBV5-5 and TRBJ1-5, with D unresolved. CDR3 length: 12 residues. Trimming stripped 0 bases from V and 2 bases from J, with 0 bases between. Germline V gives CDR1 SGHKS, CDR2 YYEKEE (reference sequence).

About this clone itself: The same CDR3 also results from other DNA sequences found in this sample. The genes are TRBV25-1 and TRBJ2-2, with D unresolved. Germline loops: CDR1 MGHDK, CDR2 SYGVNS. Trimming left V 3 bases short and J 4 bases short, with 3 bases between. The CDR3 has 12 residues. Here the CDR3 reads CASSEGTGELFF. CDR3 DNA: TGTGCCAGCAGTGAGGGCACCGGGGAGCTGTTTTTT.

The rearrangement uses TRBV18 and TRBJ1-1, with TRBD1 matching 11 bases. This CDR3 region has 17 residues. Germline CDR1 reads KGHSH; CDR2 reads LQKENI. With V trimmed by 0 bases and J by 5 bases, 8 bases remained unmatched. The CDR3 sequence is CASSPPSAGTGGTEAFF. CDR3 nucleotides: TGTGCCAGCTCACCACCCTCAGCTGGGACAGGGGGTACTGAAGCTTTCTTT.

The chain couples TRBV27 to TRBJ2-5; the D gene is possibly TRBD2 (6 bases). V lost 1 base, J lost 3 bases, and 12 bases lay in between. Germline V lookup: CDR1 MNHEY, CDR2 SMNVEV (reference sequence). This CDR3 region has 15 residues. The CDR3: CASSLWGLTEETQYF. The CDR3 bases are TGTGCCAGCAGTTTATGGGGACTGACAGAAGAGACCCAGTACTTC.

The rearrangement links TRBV7-9 to TRBJ2-1, with 9 nucleotides matching TRBD2. CDR3 length: 15 residues. Germline values: CDR1 SEHNR, CDR2 FQNEAQ (reference sequence). Unmatched junction bases numbered 6, after V lost 5 bases and J lost 4 bases. Written as DNA, the CDR3 is TGTGCCAGCAGCCCCGGGACTAGCCCGTACAATGAGCAGTTCTTC. This encodes CASSPGTSPYNEQFF.